This TCR beta chain appears in the sequencing data of a study of regulatory and conventional T cells in RAG deficiency. Study outcomes and limitations: Shannon entropy fell and Simpson indices rose in RAG-deficient patients. Omenn syndrome and CID/AS patients had roughly 100-fold fewer unique Treg TCR beta sequences, versus around 9.8-fold elsewhere. Patient subsets had shorter CDR3s; Omenn Treg-Tconv overlap exceeded 85%.

The repertoire was sequenced with immunoSEQ multiplex PCR; TCRdb's copy has only in-frame clones and lacks some. The table records roughly 34,000 clones, about 75% of them present only once. Conventional CD4+ T cells were sorted from blood as CD25-low CD127-high cells. Concerning this clone: What it recognizes is unknown.

Looked up from germline, CDR1 is MNHNY and CDR2 is SVGAGI (reference sequence). The CDR3 consists of 15 residues. Trimming took 7 bases from V and 8 from J; bases not matched to a gene: 11. This sample was shared with a second study, whose subject was regulatory T cells. That source notes: The PCR used 52 TRBV and 13 TRBJ primers. In patients, unique TRB V-J pairs were restricted and V/J usage skewed, especially in Tregs.

Sequences were obtained from CD4+ effector T cells sorted from blood. The receptor was isolated from a human donor in good health. This sequence joins TRBV6-6 and TRBJ1-2; 12 nucleotides line up with TRBD1. CDR3 DNA: TGTGCCAGCATCGTTGATGGGGGACAGGGGGCCGGCTACACCTTC. Protein product: CASIVDGGQGAGYTF.